A single sample gave rise to the 26 T cell receptor beta chains below, sequenced in a study of T cell repertoires in cytomegalovirus infection. TCRdb re-analysed the reads in MiXCR, keeping a single row per CDR3 protein. Counted here are 210,000 or so distinct CDR3 sequences, 6.5% occurring once; the ten biggest clones make up less than 7.5%. Sequencing was carried out using PBMCs. These receptors were collected from a human donor in good health (CMV status not recorded). Some clones in this sample may be carry-over from other donors' samples.

In its sample, this clonotype was seen many times. The J gene is TRBJ2-1, the V gene TRBV29-1; 7 nucleotides line up with TRBD1. Germline CDR1 SQVTM, CDR2 ANQGSEA. J was trimmed by 5 bases and V by 7 bases; bases with no gene match: 2. The CDR3 spans 11 residues. The CDR3 DNA reads as TGCAGCGCCGGGACAGACAATGAGCAGTTCTTC. It is translated as CSAGTDNEQFF.

This clonotype was seen at least ten times. The V and J genes are TRBV6-2 or TRBV6-3 and TRBJ2-1, with 8 positions matching TRBD1. Unmatched junction bases numbered 15, after V lost 7 bases and J lost 4 bases. The CDR3 totals 17 residues. Per the germline V gene, CDR1 is MNHEY and CDR2 is SVGEGT. CDR3 amino acids: CASKNEEDRVWYNEQFF. CDR3 nucleotides: TGTGCCAGCAAAAACGAGGAGGACAGGGTTTGGTACAATGAGCAGTTCTTC.

This clonotype was observed at least ten times. The CDR3 region has the DNA TGCAGTGCTAGCGGGGGGGTAAACACCGGGGAGCTGTTTTTT. Amino acid sequence: CSASGGVNTGELFF. This chain connects TRBV20-1 to TRBJ2-2; 8 bases map to TRBD2. Germline assignment: CDR1 DFQATT and CDR2 SNEGSKA (reference sequence). The CDR3 spans 14 residues. V was pared by 3 bases and J by 2 bases, with 2 bases of the junction left unmatched.

This clonotype came up many times. The chain has TRBV12-3 or TRBV12-4 and TRBJ1-2, with a tentative D call TRBD1 (6 bases). The CDR3 spans 12 residues. The V gene lost 3 bases and the J gene lost 7 bases, with 9 bases spanning the gap. Written as DNA, the CDR3 is TGTGCCAGCAGTTTCACAGGGACTGGCTACACCTTC. Residues: CASSFTGTGYTF.

This clonotype was recorded many times. The J gene is TRBJ2-5, the V gene TRBV20-1; TRBD2 matches 12 bases. Germline V gives CDR1 DFQATT, CDR2 SNEGSKA (reference sequence). This CDR3 contains 14 residues. V shed 4 bases and J 4 bases; nucleotides not matched to a gene: 4. The CDR3 region has the DNA TGCAGTGCTACTAGCGGGGGGGCCTTAGAGACCCAGTACTTC. It codes for CSATSGGALETQYF.

This clonotype was seen ten or more times. The gene calls are TRBV6-1 and TRBJ1-5; 9 nucleotides agree with TRBD1. In germline, CDR1 is MNHNS, CDR2 SASEGT. This CDR3 contains 15 residues. The V and J ends lost 4 bases and 5 bases, in that order; junction bases with no gene match: 6. This CDR3 reads CASSGGTGNYQPQHF. The DNA for the CDR3 is TGTGCCAGCAGTGGCGGGACAGGGAATTATCAGCCCCAGCATTTT.

There are many counts of this clonotype. V is TRBV2 and J is TRBJ1-1; TRBD1 agrees at 7 bases. CDR3 length: 15 amino acids. CDR1 and CDR2 from the germline V gene are SNHLY and FYNNEI. Trimming cost V 6 bases and J 0 bases; bases outside gene matches: 7. CDR3 residues: CASSPPGQLNTEAFF. CDR3 in DNA: TGTGCCAGCAGCCCTCCGGGACAGCTGAACACTGAAGCTTTCTTT. The variable domain in full, with the rest retrieved from reference TRBV2 and TRBJ1-1, is EPEVTQTPSHQVTQMGQEVILRCVPISNHLYFYWYRQILGQKVEFLVSFYNNEISEKSEIFDDQFSVERPDGSNFTLKIRSTKLEDSAMYFCASSPPGQLNTEAFFGQGTRLTVV.

Ten or more counts support this clonotype. The J gene is TRBJ2-4, the V gene TRBV6-2 or TRBV6-3; maybe TRBD2 (5 bases). The V end was cut by 6 bases, the J end by 9 bases, with 12 bases between. CDR3 size: 12 residues. CDR1 and CDR2 from the germline V gene are MNHEY and SVGEGT. The CDR3 nucleotides are TGTGCCAGCAGACTCCGGGAAGGCATTCAGTACTTC. Protein product: CASRLREGIQYF.

This clonotype was recorded at least ten times. The chain joins TRBV7-2 to TRBJ1-2, with D perhaps TRBD1 (5 bases). Per germline, CDR1 SGHTA and CDR2 FQGNSA. Between the trimmed V and J ends, which lost 5 bases and 4 bases, there was a span of 17 bases. This CDR3 contains 15 residues. The CDR3: CASSPDVGGGYGYTF. CDR3 bases: TGTGCCAGCAGCCCCGACGTTGGGGGAGGCTATGGCTACACCTTC.

This clonotype has at least ten counts. The chain couples TRBV6-2 or TRBV6-3 to TRBJ2-1; 9 bases line up with TRBD1. V shed 5 bases and J 16 bases; nucleotides not matched to a gene: 12. Germline CDR1 and CDR2: MNHEY and SVGEGT. This CDR3 is built from 13 residues. CDR3 DNA: TGTGCCAGCAGTGCCACCCCGGACAGGGGAACCTTCTTC. Protein: CASSATPDRGTFF.

This clonotype appeared many times. This chain joins TRBV5-1 and TRBJ2-7; D gene uncertain. Germline CDR1 and CDR2: SGHRS and YFSETQ. The CDR3 has 14 amino acids. V was cut by 2 bases and J by 2 bases, with 11 bases left in between. CDR3 sequence: CASSFAAYTYEQYF. CDR3 bases: TGCGCCAGCAGCTTCGCTGCGTATACCTACGAGCAGTACTTC.

Comment on this clonotype: With a much larger clone just one base away, this may be a read error. The chain carries TRBV19 and TRBJ1-5; a weak D match, TRBD1 (5 bases). V was trimmed by 5 bases and J by 0 bases, leaving 17 bases between them. The germline gives CDR1 LNHDA, CDR2 SQIVND (reference sequence). The CDR3 sequence is 17 residues long. This CDR3 is CASSHHRGRNSNQPQHF. The CDR3 DNA reads TGTGCCAGTAGTCATCATAGGGGTCGGAATAGCAATCAGCCCCAGCATTTT.

The genes are TRBV20-1 and TRBJ1-5; possibly TRBD1 for D (6 bases). The CDR3 runs 14 residues. In germline, CDR1 is DFQATT, CDR2 SNEGSKA (reference sequence). Trimming removed 6 bases from V and 11 bases from J, with 23 bases in between. CDR3 coding DNA: TGCAGTGCCACCGACAGGACCCCTTTCCCGACCCAGCATTTT. This sequence encodes CSATDRTPFPTQHF.

This clonotype was detected a few times. V is TRBV20-1 and J is TRBJ1-3; the match to TRBD1 covers 8 bases. Germline V gene sequence: CDR1 DFQATT, CDR2 SNEGSKA (reference sequence). CDR3 size: 14 residues. J lost 3 bases, V lost 4 bases, and 5 bases had no gene match. The CDR3 bases are TGCAGTGCTATTCAGGGGGCGGTTGGAAACACCATATATTTT. It codes for CSAIQGAVGNTIYF.

Ten or more counts support this clonotype. V and J are TRBV7-2 and TRBJ2-5, with TRBD2 matching over 8 bases. Germline-derived CDR1 and CDR2 are SGHTA and FQGNSA. V dropped 3 bases and J dropped 3; count of bases not matched to a gene: 0. The CDR3 length is 13 residues. Here the CDR3 reads CASSFSGEETQYF. The CDR3 DNA follows: TGTGCCAGCAGCTTTAGCGGGGAAGAGACCCAGTACTTC.

The chain has TRBV5-5 and TRBJ1-5; no firm D call. Trimming shortened V by 7 bases and J by 5 bases, and 13 bases separated the two germline ends. Germline V gives CDR1 SGHKS, CDR2 YYEKEE (reference sequence). The CDR3 extends over 13 amino acids. For the CDR3, the DNA is TGTGCCAGCCATTGGGGAGTCGATCAGCCCCAGCATTTT. Encoded protein: CASHWGVDQPQHF. The whole variable domain, remainder taken from reference TRBV5-5 and TRBJ1-5, is DAGVTQSPTHLIKTRGQQVTLRCSPISGHKSVSWYQQVLGQGPQFIFQYYEKEERGRGNFPDRFSARQFPNYSSELNVNALLLGDSALYLCASHWGVDQPQHFGDGTRLSIL.

Points on this clonotype: A much larger clone sits a single nucleotide away, making a read error possible. This chain links TRBV20-1 with TRBJ1-5; D perhaps matches TRBD1 (5 bases). CDR3 length equals 16 residues. Germline assignment: CDR1 DFQATT and CDR2 SNEGSKA (reference sequence). Trimming cost V 0 bases and J 6 bases, with 18 bases left between them. CDR3 amino acids: CSAREGIGEKGQPQHF. The CDR3 DNA is TGCAGTGCTAGAGAAGGGATAGGGGAAAAAGGTCAGCCCCAGCATTTT.

This clonotype was seen at least ten times. V is TRBV4-2 and J is TRBJ2-5; TRBD2 aligns across 8 bases. Germline CDR1 reads LGHNA; CDR2 reads YNFKEQ. V lost 4 bases to trimming and J lost 5 bases; unmatched junction nucleotides: 9. This CDR3 spans 15 amino acids. The CDR3 DNA reads as TGTGCCAGCAGCCTCGGGGGGGGGACATCGGAGACCCAGTACTTC. Translation gives CASSLGGGTSETQYF.

This clonotype was counted ten times or more. CDR3 coding DNA: TGTGCCAGCAGTGGGACTTTTGCGAGCTCCTATAATTCACCCCTCCACTTT. Its protein is CASSGTFASSYNSPLHF. The chain joins TRBV25-1 to TRBJ1-6, with D unclear. The CDR3 has 17 residues. Germline CDR1 and CDR2: MGHDK and SYGVNS. V was shortened by 4 bases and J by 0 bases, with 13 bases between the two germline ends.

The chain couples TRBV20-1 to TRBJ2-1; 8 positions agree with TRBD2. Per germline, CDR1 DFQATT and CDR2 SNEGSKA (reference sequence). This CDR3 is built from 14 residues. V gave up 8 bases and J gave up 4 bases; unmatched junction bases: 10. CDR3 nucleotides: TGCAGTCCCGTGGAGCGGGGGACTTACAATGAGCAGTTCTTC. Encoded protein: CSPVERGTYNEQFF.

This clonotype was counted many times. This sequence joins TRBV9 and TRBJ2-6; D might be TRBD1 (6 bases). V was shortened by 7 bases and J by 2 bases, with 10 bases between the two germline ends. Germline CDR1 is SGDLS and CDR2 is YYNGEE. The CDR3 runs to 14 residues. The CDR3 DNA is TGTGCCAGCCATCCAGGGGCTGGGGCCAACGTCCTGACTTTC. Protein: CASHPGAGANVLTF.

This clonotype showed up many times. This chain links TRBV20-1 with TRBJ2-4; D may be TRBD1 or TRBD2 (5 bases each). The germline V gene has CDR1 DFQATT and CDR2 SNEGSKA (reference sequence). Trimming shortened V by 5 bases and J by 0 bases, and 11 bases separated the two germline ends. The CDR3 sequence is 14 residues long. The CDR3 coding sequence is TGCAGTGCTCGTCGGGACCTAGCCAAAAACATTCAGTACTTC. Translating gives CSARRDLAKNIQYF.

Ten or more counts support this clonotype. The V call is TRBV12-5, the J call TRBJ2-4; D unclear. The V gene lost 2 bases and the J gene lost 7 bases, with 3 bases spanning the gap. The CDR3 sequence is 11 residues long. Germline CDR1 LGHNT, CDR2 FRNRAP. The CDR3 spells CASGLPNIQYF. CDR3 DNA sequence: TGTGCTAGTGGTTTGCCGAACATTCAGTACTTC.

This clonotype was found many times. The chain uses TRBV5-1 and TRBJ2-7, with 8 bases fitting TRBD1. Trimming cost V 2 bases and J 4 bases; bases outside gene matches: 5. The CDR3 spans 14 residues. Germline lookup yields CDR1 SGHRS and CDR2 YFSETQ. The CDR3 sequence: CASSFPDREYEQYF. DNA for the CDR3: TGCGCCAGCAGCTTTCCGGACAGGGAGTACGAGCAGTACTTC.

This clonotype has at least ten counts. V usage is TRBV4-3 and J usage is TRBJ1-2, with a weak D call TRBD1 (5 bases). V gave up 0 bases and J gave up 6 bases, with 20 bases separating them. Germline CDR1 is LGHNA and CDR2 is YSLEER. This CDR3 is 17 amino acids long. The CDR3 coding sequence is TGCGCCAGCAGCCAAGATAACTCCCCAGGGCGAAGGGATGGCTACACCTTC. Amino acid sequence: CASSQDNSPGRRDGYTF.

In this sample, this clonotype turned up many times. The chain couples TRBV11-2 to TRBJ2-4; 9 positions agree with TRBD1. The CDR3 spans 16 residues. The germline gives CDR1 SGHAT, CDR2 FQNNGV. J gave up 0 bases and V 3 bases, and 3 bases lay outside the gene matches. CDR3 amino acids: CASSFSDRGAKNIQYF. The CDR3 DNA reads as TGTGCCAGCAGCTTCTCGGACAGGGGAGCCAAAAACATTCAGTACTTC.